Listed below are T cell receptor beta chains from one sample, sequenced in a study of blood T cell repertoires in COVID-19. The data were produced by immunoSEQ multiplex PCR, yet TCRdb's version contains in-frame clones alone and is incomplete. The table lists around 100,000 clones, approximately 84% of them singletons. Source material: peripheral blood. The receptors derive from a man aged 35-49 years with active or convalescent COVID-19. CDR3s include the opening cysteine and the closing phenylalanine or tryptophan. Each record gives: V gene, D gene, J gene, clone size, CDR3 DNA, CDR3 protein. A D gene is named only where the DNA matches it firmly. Not all rows give a size; the values are once, few, many and, for expanded clones, a class.

>TRBV2|.|TRBJ2-2|.
TGTGCCAGCCACAGGACAGAGAACACCGGGGAGCTGTTTTTT
CASHRTENTGELFF
>TRBV10-3|TRBD1|TRBJ1-2|.
TGTGCCATCAGAGGTTCACAGGGGAACTATGGCTACACCTTC
CAIRGSQGNYGYTF
>TRBV19|.|TRBJ2-7|.
TGTGCCAGTAGTATACCAGGGCAGGGGGGATACGAGCAGTACTTC
CASSIPGQGGYEQYF
>TRBV19|.|TRBJ2-1|.
TGTGCCAGTAGGAAAACAGGGTCCAATGAGCAGTTCTTC
CASRKTGSNEQFF
>TRBV6-5|.|TRBJ1-5|.
TGTGCCAGCAAGGAGGGCAGCAATCAGCCCCAGCATTTT
CASKEGSNQPQHF
>TRBV7-9|.|TRBJ2-7|few
TGTGCCAGCAGTTTTGACTCGCTGATACAGCAGTACTTC
CASSFDSLIQQYF
>TRBV27|TRBD1|TRBJ1-2|.
TGTGCCAGCAGCTCAACTGGACAGGGAGGCTATGGCTACACCTTC
CASSSTGQGGYGYTF
>TRBV5-1|TRBD2|TRBJ2-7|.
TGCGCCAGCAGCGAAGGTAGCGGGGGGTTCTACGAGCAGTACTTC
CASSEGSGGFYEQYF
>TRBV6-2/TRBV6-3|TRBD1|TRBJ1-6|.
TGTGCCAGCAGCCCAGACAGGGGTGCCGTTATTTCACCCCTCCACTTT
CASSPDRGAVISPLHF
>TRBV4-1|.|TRBJ2-3|.
TGCGCCAGCAGCCAAGGCGGCTTCAGCACAGATACGCAGTATTTT
CASSQGGFSTDTQYF
>TRBV19|.|TRBJ2-3|.
TGTGCCAGTAAAGCTCGAGGCGAGACAGATACGCAGTATTTT
CASKARGETDTQYF
>TRBV15|TRBD1|TRBJ2-7|.
TGTGCCACCAGCAGGGTAACAGGGGCTGGATACGAGCAGTACTTC
CATSRVTGAGYEQYF
>TRBV10-3|.|TRBJ1-1|.
TGTGCCACCGCCGGAGTGAACACTGAAGCTTTCTTT
CATAGVNTEAFF
>TRBV12-3/TRBV12-4|.|TRBJ2-3|.
TGTGCCAGCAGTTTTGCCCGCGGAGATACGCAGTATTTT
CASSFARGDTQYF
>TRBV7-8|.|TRBJ1-5|.
TGTGCCAGCAGCTTAGAAGGTGAAGGACTAAGGTTAGTCCGGCCCCAGCATTTT
CASSLEGEGLRLVRPQHF
>TRBV27|.|TRBJ2-2|.
TGTGCCAGCAGTTTAATATTCGCCGGGGAGCTGTTTTTT
CASSLIFAGELFF
>TRBV19|TRBD1|TRBJ2-2|.
TGTGCCAGTAGCCCCGGGACAGCGAACACCGGGGAGCTGTTTTTT
CASSPGTANTGELFF
>TRBV27|.|TRBJ2-1|once
TGTGCCAGCAGCCAACGGGGGGCCCAGCAGTTCTTC
CASSQRGAQQFF
>TRBV7-9|TRBD1|TRBJ2-3|.
TGTGCCAGCATCCCGGCTGGGGGACAGGGGTCAGGAACAGATACGCAGTATTTT
CASIPAGGQGSGTDTQYF
>TRBV4-1|.|TRBJ2-5|.
TGCGCCAGCAGCCAAGCGGACTGGATACAAGGGACCCAGTACTTC
CASSQADWIQGTQYF
>TRBV6-5|.|TRBJ1-2|.
TGTGCCAGCAGTTACTCGGGCAGCAACTATGGCTACACCTTC
CASSYSGSNYGYTF
>TRBV5-5|.|TRBJ1-3|few
TGTGCCAGCAGCCTTGACAGAAACACCATATATTTT
CASSLDRNTIYF
>TRBV9|.|TRBJ2-5|.
TGTGCCAGCAGCGTCGGGGCGGGGCACCAAGAGACCCAGTACTTC
CASSVGAGHQETQYF
>TRBV12-3/TRBV12-4|.|TRBJ1-2|.
TGTGCCAGCAGTTCCTTCTATGGCTACACCTTC
CASSSFYGYTF
>TRBV6-6|TRBD2|TRBJ2-5|.
TGTGCCAGCCGCCCTGCGGGGGGTGGGGCCCAGTACTTC
CASRPAGGGAQYF
>TRBV5-1|.|TRBJ2-7|.
TGCGCCAGCAGCCGGGACATCTACGAGCAGTACTTC
CASSRDIYEQYF
>TRBV5-6|TRBD2|TRBJ2-3|.
TGTGCCAGCAGCGTCCGGAGGGGCGGGGGGGCCAGTCTTGATACGCAGTATTTT
CASSVRRGGGASLDTQYF
>TRBV2|.|TRBJ1-2|.
TGTGCCAGCAGTGATGGCGGGGACCTTCCGGGATTGCCCTTC
CASSDGGDLPGLPF
>TRBV6-1|.|TRBJ2-7|.
TGTGCCAGCAGTGACACTGGGGGAGGCGAGCAGTACTTC
CASSDTGGGEQYF
>TRBV7-2|TRBD1|TRBJ2-3|.
TGTGCCAGCAGCCCCAGACCGGGACAGGGAAGCGGTACGCAGTATTTT
CASSPRPGQGSGTQYF
>TRBV12-3/TRBV12-4|.|TRBJ1-1|.
TGTGCCAGCACCTTCGGGGGTGGGGTAGCTTTCTTT
CASTFGGGVAFF
>TRBV7-9|TRBD1|TRBJ2-3|.
TGTGCCAGCAGCTACGGGACAGGGGGTTTAGATACGCAGTATTTT
CASSYGTGGLDTQYF
>TRBV5-6|.|TRBJ1-1|once
TGTGCCAGCAGCTCGGGAATCAACACTGAAGCTTTCTTT
CASSSGINTEAFF
>TRBV5-1|.|TRBJ2-1|.
TGCGCCAGCAGCTTGGAGACGGGTTCCTACAATGAGCAGTTCTTC
CASSLETGSYNEQFF
>TRBV18|TRBD1|TRBJ2-7|.
TGTGCCAGCTCACCAACAGGGGGCGCTTCCTACGAGCAGTACTTC
CASSPTGGASYEQYF
>TRBV7-7|TRBD1|TRBJ2-1|once
TGTGCTAGCAGCTTAGCGCCGTGGACAGGGTCCAATGAGCAGTTCTTC
CASSLAPWTGSNEQFF
>TRBV3-1/TRBV3-2|TRBD2|TRBJ2-5|.
TGTGCCAGCAGCTTTCCTAGCGGGGGGACCCAGTACTTC
CASSFPSGGTQYF
>TRBV30|.|TRBJ1-1|.
TGTGCCTCCAGTCCTGAAGCTTTCTTT
CASSPEAFF
>TRBV7-2|.|TRBJ2-3|.
TGTGCCAGCAGCCCCCCGGGTTACAGCACAGATACGCAGTATTTT
CASSPPGYSTDTQYF
>TRBV7-2|TRBD2|TRBJ2-3|.
TGTGCCAGCCGGGGGGCTAGCGGGGCCCACACAGATACGCAGTATTTT
CASRGASGAHTDTQYF
>TRBV18|TRBD2|TRBJ2-1|many
TGTGCCAGCCAAGCGGGGGATGAGCAGTTCTTC
CASQAGDEQFF
>TRBV18|.|TRBJ2-7|few
TGTGCCAGCTTCTCCACTCGCGAGCAGTACTTC
CASFSTREQYF
>TRBV25-1|.|TRBJ1-4|.
TGTGCCAGCAGTGCGGTTGGGGGAGGGCCGGATCGGGGACTGTTTTTT
CASSAVGGGPDRGLFF
>TRBV10-1|TRBD1|TRBJ2-7|.
TGCGCCAGCAGAGCTGTGGGGGACAGGGCCCGCGAGCAGTACTTC
CASRAVGDRAREQYF
>TRBV9|.|TRBJ1-1|.
TGTGCCAGCAGCGCCCTCGGGTTCAACACTGAAGCTTTCTTT
CASSALGFNTEAFF
>TRBV6-6|TRBD2|TRBJ2-2|.
TGTGCCAGCAGTGGACTAGCGGGGTTTAACACCGGGGAGCTGTTTTTT
CASSGLAGFNTGELFF
>TRBV9|TRBD1|TRBJ2-7|medium-sized
TGTGCCAGCAGCGTAGCCGGGACAGGGTTCGAGCAGTACTTC
CASSVAGTGFEQYF
>TRBV6-2/TRBV6-3|TRBD2|TRBJ2-7|.
TGTGCCAGCAGCCCTAGGACTAGCGGTAATGCCTACGAGCAGTACTTC
CASSPRTSGNAYEQYF
>TRBV4-3|.|TRBJ1-2|.
TGCGCCAGCAGCCAAGCCGAAGGAGCTAACTATGGCTACACCTTC
CASSQAEGANYGYTF
>TRBV5-1|.|TRBJ2-5|.
TGCGCCAGCAGCATTGACACCCAAGAGACCCAGTACTTC
CASSIDTQETQYF